At least ten counts were recorded for the clone carrying this TCR beta chain. What it binds is not known. This sample was taken from a study of CD8 T cells in ankylosing spondylitis. Overall study results and limits: Some motif variants had been reported before (in reactive arthritis synovial fluid and blood). Clones that were linked to disease were CD8+ and were relatively rare in peripheral blood. A motif in TCR beta, a set of fewer than ten highly homologous variants, appeared characteristic of ankylosing spondylitis blood. Matched synovial fluid from ankylosing spondylitis patients was reported to be enriched for disease-linked clones.

The CDR3 is made up of 16 amino acids. Per germline, CDR1 MNHEY and CDR2 SVGEGT. The V end lost 2 bases, the J end lost 5 bases, and 18 bases lay between the germline ends. By quantitative 5'-RACE with molecular barcodes, the TCR beta libraries were made. TCRdb recomputed calls from the 5' RACE reads with MiXCR, one row per CDR3 protein. Of approximately 400,000 distinct CDR3 sequences listed, roughly a sixth were seen once; the top ten hold about 0.94%. The chain employs TRBV6-2 or TRBV6-3 and TRBJ2-5; D might be TRBD2 (6 bases). Sequencing used blood, either unsorted or a sorted T cell fraction (not recorded which). This TCR derives from a male donor with ankylosing spondylitis. The CDR3 here is CASSYGDGVREETQYF. CDR3 sequence (DNA): TGTGCCAGCAGTTACGGCGACGGGGTCCGGGAGGAGACCCAGTACTTC.